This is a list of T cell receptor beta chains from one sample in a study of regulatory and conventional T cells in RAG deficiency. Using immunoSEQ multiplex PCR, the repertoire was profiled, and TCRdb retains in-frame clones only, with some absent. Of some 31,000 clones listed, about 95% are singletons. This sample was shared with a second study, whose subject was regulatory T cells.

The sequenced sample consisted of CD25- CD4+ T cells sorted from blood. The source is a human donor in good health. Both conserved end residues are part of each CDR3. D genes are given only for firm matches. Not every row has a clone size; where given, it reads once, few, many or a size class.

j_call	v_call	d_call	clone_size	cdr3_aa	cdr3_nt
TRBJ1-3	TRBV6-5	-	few	CASSPGTGNTIYF	TGTGCCAGCAGCCCCGGGACTGGAAACACCATATATTTT
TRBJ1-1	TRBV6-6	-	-	CASSTGGSDTEAFF	TGTGCCAGCAGTACCGGGGGGTCAGACACTGAAGCTTTCTTT
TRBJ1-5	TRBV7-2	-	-	CASRPNRAGQPQHF	TGTGCCAGCAGACCTAACAGGGCCGGTCAGCCCCAGCATTTT
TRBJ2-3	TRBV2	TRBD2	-	CASSENVAGTDTQYF	TGTGCCAGCAGTGAAAATGTAGCGGGGACAGATACGCAGTATTTT
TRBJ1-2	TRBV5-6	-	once	CASSLEWDTYGYTF	TGTGCCAGCAGCTTGGAATGGGACACCTATGGCTACACCTTC
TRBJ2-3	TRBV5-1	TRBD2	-	CASSIPGTSRDTQYF	TGCGCCAGCAGCATTCCCGGGACTAGCAGAGATACGCAGTATTTT
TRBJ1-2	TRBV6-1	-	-	CASNLDSYGYTF	TGTGCCAGCAACCTGGACAGCTATGGCTACACCTTC
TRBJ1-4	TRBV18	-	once	CASSPRPASSGGKLFF	TGTGCCAGCTCACCACGTCCCGCTTCTTCGGGGGGAAAACTGTTTTTT
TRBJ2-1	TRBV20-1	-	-	CSALNYNEQFF	TGCAGTGCTTTAAACTACAATGAGCAGTTCTTC
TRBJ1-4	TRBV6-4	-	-	CASRGLGVDNEKLFF	TGTGCCAGCAGGGGACTGGGAGTAGATAATGAAAAACTGTTTTTT
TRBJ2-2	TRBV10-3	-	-	CAISGAGNTGELFF	TGTGCCATCAGTGGGGCAGGGAACACCGGGGAGCTGTTTTTT
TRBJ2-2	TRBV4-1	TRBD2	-	CASSQDSHGTGGPGDTGELFF	TGCGCCAGCAGCCAAGATAGTCACGGGACGGGGGGGCCCGGTGACACCGGGGAGCTGTTTTTT
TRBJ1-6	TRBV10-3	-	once	CAISEYGQGSPLHF	TGTGCCATCAGTGAGTACGGGCAGGGTTCACCCCTCCACTTT
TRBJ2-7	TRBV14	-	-	CASTPGGPIEQYF	TGTGCCAGCACCCCAGGTGGTCCCATCGAGCAGTACTTC
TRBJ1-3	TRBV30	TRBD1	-	CAWSLRDRLSSGNTIYF	TGTGCCTGGAGTCTGCGGGACAGACTGAGCTCTGGAAACACCATATATTTT
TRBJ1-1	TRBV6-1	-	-	CASSEPGKSNTEAFF	TGTGCCAGCAGTGAACCGGGTAAATCGAACACTGAAGCTTTCTTT
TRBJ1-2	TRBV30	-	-	CAWRPAGATNYGYTF	TGTGCCTGGAGGCCCGCTGGGGCCACTAACTATGGCTACACCTTC
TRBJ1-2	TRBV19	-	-	CASSIQGKNGYTF	TGTGCCAGTAGTATTCAGGGGAAAAATGGCTACACCTTC
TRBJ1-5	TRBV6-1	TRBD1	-	CASSFGTDSNQPQHF	TGTGCCAGCAGTTTCGGGACAGATAGCAATCAGCCCCAGCATTTT
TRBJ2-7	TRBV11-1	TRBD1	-	CASSLDTGGFYEQYF	TGTGCCAGCAGCTTAGATACAGGGGGATTTTACGAGCAGTACTTC
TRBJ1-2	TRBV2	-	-	CASRRDSYGYTF	TGTGCCAGCCGCAGGGATAGCTATGGCTACACCTTC
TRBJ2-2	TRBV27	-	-	CASSFLVAANTGELFF	TGTGCCAGCAGTTTCCTTGTGGCCGCTAACACCGGGGAGCTGTTTTTT
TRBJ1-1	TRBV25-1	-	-	CASSDRAGNTEAFF	TGTGCCAGCAGTGACCGGGCGGGGAACACTGAAGCTTTCTTT
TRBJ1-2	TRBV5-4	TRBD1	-	CASSFFDRGNLYGYTF	TGTGCCAGCAGCTTCTTTGACAGGGGAAACCTCTATGGCTACACCTTC
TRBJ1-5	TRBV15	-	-	CATSPGYSNQPQHF	TGTGCCACCAGCCCCGGTTATAGCAATCAGCCCCAGCATTTT
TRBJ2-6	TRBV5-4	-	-	CASSLHSGTGANVLTF	TGTGCCAGCAGCTTGCATTCGGGAACTGGGGCCAACGTCCTGACTTTC
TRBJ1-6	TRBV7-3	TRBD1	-	CASSPQGANSPLHF	TGTGCCAGCAGCCCACAGGGGGCTAATTCACCCCTCCACTTT
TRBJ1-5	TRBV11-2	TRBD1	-	CASSVGQGWASQHF	TGTGCCAGCAGCGTAGGACAGGGGTGGGCTTCCCAGCATTTT
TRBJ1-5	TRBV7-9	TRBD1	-	CASTKGQNQPQHF	TGTGCCAGCACCAAGGGACAGAATCAGCCCCAGCATTTT
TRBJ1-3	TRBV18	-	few	CASSQGVDSSGNTIYF	TGTGCCAGCTCACAGGGGGTTGATTCCTCTGGAAACACCATATATTTT
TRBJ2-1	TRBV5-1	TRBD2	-	CASSLDASGGFTRSYNEQFF	TGCGCCAGCAGCTTGGACGCTAGCGGGGGGTTTACCCGCTCCTACAATGAGCAGTTCTTC
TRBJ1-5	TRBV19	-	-	CASSIVGGRGNQPQHF	TGTGCCAGTAGTATAGTCGGGGGAAGGGGCAATCAGCCCCAGCATTTT
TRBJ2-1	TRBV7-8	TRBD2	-	CASSSNGRNEQFF	TGTGCCAGCAGCTCCAACGGGAGGAATGAGCAGTTCTTC
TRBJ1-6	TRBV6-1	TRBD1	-	CASSEGTGGWTYNSPLHF	TGTGCCAGCAGTGAAGGGACAGGGGGCTGGACCTATAATTCCCCCCTCCACTTT
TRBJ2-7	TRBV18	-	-	CASSTPPHSYEQYF	TGTGCCAGCTCGACACCCCCTCACTCCTACGAGCAGTACTTC
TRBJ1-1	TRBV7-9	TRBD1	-	CASSTQTGETEAFF	TGTGCCAGCAGCACCCAGACAGGGGAGACTGAAGCTTTCTTT
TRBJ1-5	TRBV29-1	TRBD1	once	CSVGQGGQPQHF	TGCAGCGTCGGACAGGGCGGTCAGCCCCAGCATTTT
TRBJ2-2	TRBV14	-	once	CASSRSLSNTGELFF	TGTGCCAGCAGCCGGAGTCTCTCTAACACCGGGGAGCTGTTTTTT
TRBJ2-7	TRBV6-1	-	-	CATAYVFTGYEQYF	TGTGCCACAGCGTACGTGTTTACAGGTTACGAGCAGTACTTC
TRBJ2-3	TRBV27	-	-	CASSPTSLREPQYF	TGTGCCAGCAGTCCGACATCCTTAAGGGAGCCCCAGTATTTT
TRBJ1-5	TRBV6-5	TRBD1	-	CASSLDRGNQPQHF	TGTGCCAGCAGTTTGGACAGGGGCAATCAGCCCCAGCATTTT
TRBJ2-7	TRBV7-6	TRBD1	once	CASSHDRGFYEQYF	TGTGCCAGCAGCCACGACAGGGGTTTCTACGAGCAGTACTTC
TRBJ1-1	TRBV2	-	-	CASSGGAGVEAFF	TGTGCCAGCAGTGGCGGGGCGGGGGTTGAAGCTTTCTTT
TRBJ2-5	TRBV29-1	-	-	CSLDRGTRETQYF	TGCAGCCTGGACAGAGGAACCCGGGAGACCCAGTACTTC
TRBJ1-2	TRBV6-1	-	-	CASSGLPKVNGYTF	TGTGCCAGCAGTGGACTCCCGAAGGTGAATGGCTACACCTTC
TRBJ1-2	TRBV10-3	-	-	CAISESGRVSGYTF	TGTGCCATCAGTGAGTCTGGCAGGGTCAGCGGCTACACCTTC